A selection of T cell receptor beta chains follows, all from one sample in a study of cytomegalovirus exposure and HLA in healthy donors. TCRdb's copy holds only in-frame clones and misses some; the assay was immunoSEQ multiplex PCR. The sample includes fewer than 300,000 clones, over 70% of them seen just once. The sample consisted of PBMCs. The receptors were gathered from a girl aged 2-10 years in good health and CMV-seronegative. Each CDR3 is given with its conserved first and last residue. A D gene is named only where the DNA matches it firmly. Where a row states a size, it is once, few, many or the class of an expanded clone; other rows omit it.

d_call: NA; j_call: TRBJ1-6; clone_size: NA; v_call: TRBV6-4; cdr3_aa: CASSTGRADSPLHF; cdr3_nt: TGTGCCAGCAGTACAGGGAGGGCGGATTCACCCCTCCACTTT
d_call: NA; j_call: TRBJ1-5; clone_size: NA; v_call: TRBV9; cdr3_aa: CASSVILREVGNQPQHF; cdr3_nt: TGTGCCAGCAGCGTAATCCTCAGGGAAGTGGGCAATCAGCCCCAGCATTTT
d_call: NA; j_call: TRBJ2-5; clone_size: NA; v_call: TRBV19; cdr3_aa: CASSGQRQETQYF; cdr3_nt: TGTGCCAGTAGTGGGCAGAGACAAGAGACCCAGTACTTC
d_call: NA; j_call: TRBJ2-5; clone_size: once; v_call: TRBV7-9; cdr3_aa: CASSPGGRKTQYF; cdr3_nt: TGTGCCAGCAGCCCTGGGGGGAGGAAGACCCAGTACTTC
d_call: TRBD1; j_call: TRBJ2-7; clone_size: NA; v_call: TRBV11-2; cdr3_aa: CASSLVTGTGWYEQYF; cdr3_nt: TGTGCCAGCAGCTTAGTGACCGGGACAGGGTGGTACGAGCAGTACTTC
d_call: TRBD2; j_call: TRBJ2-1; clone_size: NA; v_call: TRBV27; cdr3_aa: CASSSPGTSRNEQFF; cdr3_nt: TGTGCCAGCAGTTCACCCGGGACTAGCAGAAATGAGCAGTTCTTC
d_call: NA; j_call: TRBJ1-2; clone_size: NA; v_call: TRBV29-1; cdr3_aa: CSVEDRVSDIGYGYTF; cdr3_nt: TGCAGCGTTGAAGATCGAGTATCGGACATTGGCTATGGCTACACCTTC
d_call: NA; j_call: TRBJ2-1; clone_size: NA; v_call: TRBV19; cdr3_aa: CASGRGGYNEQFF; cdr3_nt: TGTGCCAGTGGCCGAGGGGGCTACAATGAGCAGTTCTTC
d_call: TRBD1; j_call: TRBJ2-2; clone_size: once; v_call: TRBV6-1; cdr3_aa: CASSLDRGYAGELFF; cdr3_nt: TGTGCCAGCAGTTTGGACAGGGGATATGCCGGGGAGCTGTTTTTT
d_call: NA; j_call: TRBJ1-1; clone_size: NA; v_call: TRBV6-1; cdr3_aa: CASSDRGPDTEAFF; cdr3_nt: TGTGCCAGCAGTGATAGGGGTCCGGACACTGAAGCTTTCTTT
d_call: TRBD1; j_call: TRBJ1-4; clone_size: NA; v_call: TRBV5-1; cdr3_aa: CASSPGDRYLNEKLFF; cdr3_nt: TGCGCCAGCAGCCCCGGGGACAGATACCTTAATGAAAAACTGTTTTTT
d_call: NA; j_call: TRBJ2-7; clone_size: NA; v_call: TRBV29-1; cdr3_aa: CSVVWEARYEQYF; cdr3_nt: TGCAGCGTTGTGTGGGAGGCGAGGTACGAGCAGTACTTC
d_call: TRBD1; j_call: TRBJ1-6; clone_size: NA; v_call: TRBV10-3; cdr3_aa: CAIGGQEQLNSPLHF; cdr3_nt: TGTGCCATCGGGGGACAGGAGCAGCTTAATTCACCCCTCCACTTT
d_call: NA; j_call: TRBJ1-2; clone_size: NA; v_call: TRBV7-9; cdr3_aa: CAGRQVEDYGYTF; cdr3_nt: TGTGCCGGTAGACAGGTAGAGGACTATGGCTACACCTTC
d_call: NA; j_call: TRBJ1-5; clone_size: NA; v_call: TRBV6-4; cdr3_aa: CASSESGNQPQHF; cdr3_nt: TGTGCCAGCAGTGAAAGCGGTAATCAGCCCCAGCATTTT
d_call: TRBD2; j_call: TRBJ2-7; clone_size: NA; v_call: TRBV6-1; cdr3_aa: CASSASSGGAGNEQYF; cdr3_nt: TGTGCCAGCAGTGCCTCTAGCGGGGGGGCGGGTAACGAGCAGTACTTC
d_call: TRBD1; j_call: TRBJ1-5; clone_size: NA; v_call: TRBV19; cdr3_aa: CASSVRGLNQPQHF; cdr3_nt: TGTGCCAGTAGTGTCAGGGGGTTAAATCAGCCCCAGCATTTT
d_call: TRBD2; j_call: TRBJ2-7; clone_size: NA; v_call: TRBV10-2; cdr3_aa: CASSDLAGPAYEQYF; cdr3_nt: TGCGCCAGCAGTGATCTAGCGGGCCCAGCCTACGAGCAGTACTTC
d_call: TRBD2; j_call: TRBJ2-1; clone_size: once; v_call: TRBV7-3; cdr3_aa: CASSPGLAGEQFF; cdr3_nt: TGTGCCAGCAGCCCCGGACTAGCGGGGGAGCAGTTCTTC
d_call: NA; j_call: TRBJ1-1; clone_size: NA; v_call: TRBV19; cdr3_aa: CASSIERGSTEAFF; cdr3_nt: TGTGCCAGTAGTATAGAGCGGGGGTCCACTGAAGCTTTCTTT